The source of this T cell receptor (beta chain) is a study of blood T cell repertoires in COVID-19. As for the study in general: PBMCs, B-cell-depleted T cells, or T cells were the source of the cDNA or gDNA that made up the material.

The table came from immunoSEQ multiplex PCR; TCRdb's copy has only in-frame clones and leaves some out. The sample lists roughly 150,000 clones; 70% to 90% were seen once. Germline V gene data show CDR1 as SSHAT and CDR2 as FNYEAQ (reference sequence). The CDR3 consists of 13 residues. Trimming left V 2 bases short and J 1 base short, with 5 bases between. Material: peripheral blood. The receptor comes from a woman aged 45 to 65 with acute or convalescent COVID-19. The J gene is TRBJ1-1, the V gene TRBV7-7; D gene uncertain. Here the CDR3 reads CASSLTENTEAFF. The CDR3 DNA sequence: TGTGCCAGCAGCTTAACAGAGAACACTGAAGCTTTCTTT.